The 7 T cell receptor beta chains listed next were all sequenced from one sample in a study of regulatory T cells in long-lasting Graves disease (dated by TCRdb to 2020 to 2022). Libraries were made using multiplex PCR. Sequencing relied on an Illumina HiSeq 4000. To build TCR beta libraries, CDR3 regions were amplified by Arm-PCR using iRepertoire HTBI primers. The raw public data were reprocessed by TCRdb itself: fastp quality trimming at Q25, MiXCR clonotype calling, in-frame beta chains only. Each CDR3 protein appears once, grouped with its most common genes and DNA. The sample records a few hundred thousand distinct CDR3 sequences, 20% to 25% of which are singletons. The top ten clones comprise more than 11% of the sample. The time point label of this sample denotes: newly diagnosed GD, antithyroid drugs for less than 3 months. For both TCR sequencing and RNA sequencing, RNA was extracted from PBMCs using TRIzol.

Sequencing was performed on peripheral blood mononuclear cells (PBMCs), taken at new diagnosis, from a patient treated with antithyroid drugs. These receptors all come from a female donor with Graves disease.

The V and J genes are TRBV20-1 and TRBJ2-7, with D possibly TRBD1 on 6 matching bases. CDR1 and CDR2 from the germline V gene are DFQATT and SNEGSKA (reference sequence). Trimming removed 1 base at V and 2 bases at J, with 6 bases between. This CDR3 is built from 12 residues. The chain's CDR3 is CSARGTAYEQYF. The CDR3 DNA follows: TGCAGTGCTAGAGGGACAGCCTACGAGCAGTACTTC.

This clonotype was picked up many times. This chain joins TRBV20-1 and TRBJ2-5; D perhaps matches TRBD2 (6 bases). The V end was cut by 0 bases, the J end by 2 bases, with 10 bases between. Germline assignment: CDR1 DFQATT and CDR2 SNEGSKA (reference sequence). CDR3 length equals 14 residues. The CDR3: CSARDPAGQETQYF. The CDR3 DNA follows: TGCAGTGCTAGAGATCCGGCGGGGCAAGAGACCCAGTACTTC.

This clonotype was seen only a few times. The chain uses TRBV7-7 and TRBJ2-5, with 11 positions matching TRBD1. CDR1 is SSHAT, CDR2 FNYEAQ, per germline (reference sequence). This CDR3 spans 14 amino acids. Trimming cost V 5 bases and J 6 bases; bases outside gene matches: 5. In DNA, the CDR3 is TGTGCCAGCAGCCGGGACAGGGGGGTGCAGACCCAGTACTTC. Protein sequence: CASSRDRGVQTQYF. Full variable domain (missing parts from reference TRBV7-7 and TRBJ2-5): GAGVSQSPRYKVTKRGQDVTLRCDPISSHATLYWYQQALGQGPEFLTYFNYEAQPDKSGLPSDRFSAERPEGSISTLTIQRTEQRDSAMYRCASSRDRGVQTQYFGPGTRLLVL.

This clonotype was recorded many times. This chain links TRBV27 with TRBJ2-6; the D gene is possibly TRBD1 (5 bases). V lost 2 bases, J lost 3 bases, and 14 bases lay in between. The CDR3 spans 17 residues. The V gene's germline CDR1 is MNHEY and CDR2 SMNVEV (reference sequence). The CDR3 nucleotides are TGTGCCAGCAGTTTACTCCAGGGTCTCGGTGGGGCCAACGTCCTGACTTTC. This encodes CASSLLQGLGGANVLTF.

This clonotype was seen ten or more times. V gene TRBV7-3 combines with J gene TRBJ2-1, with D possibly being TRBD2 (6 bases). The CDR3 is made up of 15 amino acids. V was clipped by 2 bases and J by 2 bases, with 10 bases between them. The germline V gene encodes CDR1 SGHTA and CDR2 FQGTGA. CDR3 region: CASSLGGTTYNEQFF. CDR3 bases: TGTGCCAGCAGCTTAGGCGGGACCACCTACAATGAGCAGTTCTTC. Using reference TRBV7-3 and TRBJ2-1 for the parts outside the CDR3, the full variable domain is GAGVSQTPSNKVTEKGKYVELRCDPISGHTALYWYRQSLGQGPEFLIYFQGTGAADDSGLPNDRFFAVRPEGSVSTLKIQRTERGDSAVYLCASSLGGTTYNEQFFGPGTRLTVL.

The rearrangement joins TRBV28 to TRBJ2-5; 7 nucleotides align to TRBD2. Trimming cost V 2 bases and J 7 bases; bases outside gene matches: 7. CDR3 size: 14 residues. CDR1 is MDHEN and CDR2 is SYDVKM in the germline V gene. This CDR3 reads CASSLNSPGGTQYF. The DNA of the CDR3 is TGTGCCAGCAGTTTAAACAGTCCGGGGGGGACCCAGTACTTC.

This clonotype was detected ten times or more. The chain recombines TRBV7-2 with TRBJ2-3; 7 nucleotides align to TRBD2. The CDR3 length is 18 residues. Germline loops: CDR1 SGHTA, CDR2 FQGNSA. V lost 1 base and J lost 3; bases outside the gene matches: 13. This CDR3 is CASSLGIILADQTDTQYF. CDR3 nucleotides: TGTGCCAGCAGCTTAGGGATAATCCTAGCGGATCAAACAGATACGCAGTATTTT. Looking up the rest from reference TRBV7-2 and TRBJ2-3 gives the full variable domain: GAGVSQSPSNKVTEKGKDVELRCDPISGHTALYWYRQSLGQGLEFLIYFQGNSAPDKSGLPSDRFSAERTGGSVSTLTIQRTQQEDSAVYLCASSLGIILADQTDTQYFGPGTRLTVL.